The clone carrying this T cell receptor (beta chain) has a single count. The authors ran a second PCR of 7 to 11 cycles using a sample-barcoded 5' primer and a J-beta primer mix. TCRdb reanalysed the 5' RACE reads using MiXCR and keeps one entry per CDR3 protein. The repertoire has more than 1.4 million distinct CDR3 sequences, approximately 38% of them found once; the top ten carry 7.9%. The data originate from a study of blood T cells in healthy people across ages. Germline V gives CDR1 SGHNT, CDR2 YYREEE (reference sequence). The ends were cut back, 4 bases at V and 0 bases at J, with 15 bases in the middle. The CDR3 contains 16 residues.

What was sequenced was blood. The origin of this receptor is a woman between 18 and 29 years old in good health. The chain links TRBV5-4 to TRBJ2-3; D not resolved. The CDR3: CASSPLTETSTDTQYF. The CDR3 DNA follows: TGTGCCAGCAGCCCCCTGACGGAAACTAGCACAGATACGCAGTATTTT. Using reference TRBV5-4 and TRBJ2-3 for the parts outside the CDR3, the full variable domain is ETGVTQSPTHLIKTRGQQVTLRCSSQSGHNTVSWYQQALGQGPQFIFQYYREEENGRGNFPPRFSGLQFPNYSSELNVNALELDDSALYLCASSPLTETSTDTQYFGPGTRLTVL.